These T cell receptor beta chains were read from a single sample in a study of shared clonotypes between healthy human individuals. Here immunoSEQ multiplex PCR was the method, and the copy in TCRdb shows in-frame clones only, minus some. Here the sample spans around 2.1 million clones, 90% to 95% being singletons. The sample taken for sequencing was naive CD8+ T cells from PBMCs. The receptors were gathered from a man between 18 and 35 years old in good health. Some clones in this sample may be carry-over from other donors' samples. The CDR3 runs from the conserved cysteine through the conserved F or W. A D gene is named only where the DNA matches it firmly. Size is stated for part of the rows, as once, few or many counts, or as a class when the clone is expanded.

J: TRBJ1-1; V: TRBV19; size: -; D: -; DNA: TGTGCCAGTAGTATTGGGTATTCCAATGAAGCTTTCTTT; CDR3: CASSIGYSNEAFF
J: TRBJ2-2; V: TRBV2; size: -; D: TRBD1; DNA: TGTGCCACCCGACAGGGGCCGTGGGACACCGGGGAGCTGTTTTTT; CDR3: CATRQGPWDTGELFF
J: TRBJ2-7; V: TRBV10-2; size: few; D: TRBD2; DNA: TGCGCCAGCAGTGGAGGGACTAGCGGCTACGAGCAGTACTTC; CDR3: CASSGGTSGYEQYF
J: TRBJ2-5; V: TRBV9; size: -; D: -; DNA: TGTGCCAGCAGCGTATCCGGGGAAGAGACCCAGTACTTC; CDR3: CASSVSGEETQYF
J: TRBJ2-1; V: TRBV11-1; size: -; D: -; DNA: TGTGCCAGCAGCTTAGTGGCTGGGTTATCCTACAATGAGCAGTTCTTC; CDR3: CASSLVAGLSYNEQFF
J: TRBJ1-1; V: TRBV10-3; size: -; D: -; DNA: TGTGCCATCAGTGACATTGTGAACACTGAAGCTTTCTTT; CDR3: CAISDIVNTEAFF
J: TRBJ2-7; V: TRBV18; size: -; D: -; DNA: TGTGCCAGCTCACCTCGAATCACTGAGAACGACGACTACGAGCAGTACTTC; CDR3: CASSPRITENDDYEQYF
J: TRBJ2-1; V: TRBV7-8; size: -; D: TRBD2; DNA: TGTGCCAGCAGCTCCAATAGCGGGAGCAACTACAATGAGCAGTTCTTC; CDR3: CASSSNSGSNYNEQFF
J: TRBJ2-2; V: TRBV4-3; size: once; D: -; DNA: TGCGCCAGCAGCCAAGATCGTCTGCGGAACACCGGGGAGCTGTTTTTT; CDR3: CASSQDRLRNTGELFF
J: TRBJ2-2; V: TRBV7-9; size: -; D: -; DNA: TGTGCCAGCAGCCACCTGCCCGGGTCCCAATACGGGGAGCTGTTTTTT; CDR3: CASSHLPGSQYGELFF
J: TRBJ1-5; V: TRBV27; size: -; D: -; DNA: TGTGCCAGCAGTTTCGCAAATCAGCCCCAGCATTTT; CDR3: CASSFANQPQHF
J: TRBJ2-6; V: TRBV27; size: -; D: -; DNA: TGTGCCAGCAGTCCCTGGACTGGGGCCAACGTCCTGACTTTC; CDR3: CASSPWTGANVLTF
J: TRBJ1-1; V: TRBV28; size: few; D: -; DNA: TGTGCCAGCAGTTTGAGACCCATGAACACTGAAGCTTTCTTT; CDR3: CASSLRPMNTEAFF
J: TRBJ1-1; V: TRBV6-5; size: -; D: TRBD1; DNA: TGTGCCAGCAGCCGGACAGGAGACTCTGAAGCTTTCTTT; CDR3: CASSRTGDSEAFF
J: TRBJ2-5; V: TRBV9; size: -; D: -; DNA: TGTGCCAGCAGCGTAGGGGACAGCGGGCAGGAGACCCAGTACTTC; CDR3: CASSVGDSGQETQYF
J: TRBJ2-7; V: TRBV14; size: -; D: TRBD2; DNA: TGTGCCAGCAGCCAAGCGTCTAGCGGGAGGGGCGAGCAGTACTTC; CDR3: CASSQASSGRGEQYF
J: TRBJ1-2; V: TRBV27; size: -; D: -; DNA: TGTGCCAGCAGTGCCTCCGGGACGGCCTATGGCTACACCTTC; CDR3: CASSASGTAYGYTF
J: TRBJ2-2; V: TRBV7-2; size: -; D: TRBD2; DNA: TGTGCCAGCAGCCCCCGACTAGCCCCCGGGGAGCTGTTTTTT; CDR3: CASSPRLAPGELFF
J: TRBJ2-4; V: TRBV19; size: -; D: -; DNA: TGTGCCAGTGGGGAATCCGGGGTTCTTTACAACATTCAGTACTTC; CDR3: CASGESGVLYNIQYF
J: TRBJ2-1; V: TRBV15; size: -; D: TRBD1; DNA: TGTGCCACCAGCAGGCGACAGGGGGGCTCCTACAATGAGCAGTTCTTC; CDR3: CATSRRQGGSYNEQFF
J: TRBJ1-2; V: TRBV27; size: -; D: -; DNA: TGTGCCAGCACCCCGTGGCCGTATGGCTACACCTTC; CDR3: CASTPWPYGYTF
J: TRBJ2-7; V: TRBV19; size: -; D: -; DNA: TGTGCCAGTAGTATAAATCGCGCAGCCTACGAGCAGTACTTC; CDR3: CASSINRAAYEQYF
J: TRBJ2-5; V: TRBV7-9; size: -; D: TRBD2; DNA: TGTGCCAGCAGCTTATCCCTGCGGGAGTGGGAGACCCAGTACTTC; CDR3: CASSLSLREWETQYF
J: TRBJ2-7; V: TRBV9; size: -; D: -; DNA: TGTGCCAGCAGCGGTCAGGGGGGTAGCTACGAGCAGTACTTC; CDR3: CASSGQGGSYEQYF
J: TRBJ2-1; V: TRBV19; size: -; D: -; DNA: TGTGCCAGTAGACCTAGTCGGCTGGCGTACAATGAGCAGTTCTTC; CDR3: CASRPSRLAYNEQFF
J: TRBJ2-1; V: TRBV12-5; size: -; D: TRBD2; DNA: TGTGCTAGTGGTTTATGGGTCCAGCGGGAGGGCCGCGGGCACAATGAGCAGTTCTTC; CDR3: CASGLWVQREGRGHNEQFF
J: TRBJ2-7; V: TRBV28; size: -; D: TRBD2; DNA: TGTGCCAGCAGTCCTAGGGCGGTAGCGGGATTGTACGAGCAGTACTTC; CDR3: CASSPRAVAGLYEQYF
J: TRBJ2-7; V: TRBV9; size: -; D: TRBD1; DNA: TGTGCCAGCAGCGAAAGACAGGGATACGAGCAGTACTTC; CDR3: CASSERQGYEQYF
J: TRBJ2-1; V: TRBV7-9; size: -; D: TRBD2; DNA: TGTGCCAGCAGTAGACTAGCGGGAGAGGTCAATGAGCAGTTCTTC; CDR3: CASSRLAGEVNEQFF
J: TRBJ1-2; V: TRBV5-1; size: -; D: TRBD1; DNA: TGCGCCAGCAGCGCGGACAGGGCTAACTATGGCTACACCTTC; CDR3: CASSADRANYGYTF
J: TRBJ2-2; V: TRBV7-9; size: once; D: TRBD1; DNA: TGTGCCAGCAGCTACCCATACTCGGGACAGAAAAACACCGGGGAGCTGTTTTTT; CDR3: CASSYPYSGQKNTGELFF
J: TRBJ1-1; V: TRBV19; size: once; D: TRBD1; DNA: TGTGCCAGCCAAAACCGGGACAGGGGTTACATGAACACTGAAGCTTTCTTT; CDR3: CASQNRDRGYMNTEAFF
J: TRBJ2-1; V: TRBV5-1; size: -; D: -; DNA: TGCGCCAGCAGAACAGGGTACAATGAGCAGTTCTTC; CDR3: CASRTGYNEQFF
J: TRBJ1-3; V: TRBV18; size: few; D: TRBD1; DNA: TGTGCCAGCTCACCAACAGGGGACAGCTCTGGAAACACCATATATTTT; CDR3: CASSPTGDSSGNTIYF
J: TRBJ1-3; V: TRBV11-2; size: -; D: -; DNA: TGTGCCAGCAGCTTCCCCGGCTGGATGTCTATTGGAAACACCATATATTTT; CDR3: CASSFPGWMSIGNTIYF
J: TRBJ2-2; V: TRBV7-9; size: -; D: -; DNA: TGTGCCAGCAGCTTATTCGGGGCAAGGCGGGCCACCGGGGAGCTGTTTTTT; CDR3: CASSLFGARRATGELFF
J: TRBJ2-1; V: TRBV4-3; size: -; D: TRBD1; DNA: TGCGCCAGCAGCATAGGACAGGCCTACAATGAGCAGTTCTTC; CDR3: CASSIGQAYNEQFF
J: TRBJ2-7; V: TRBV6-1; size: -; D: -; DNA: TGTGCCAGCAGTGATCGCTGGGACTGGGCCTACGAGCAGTACTTC; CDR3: CASSDRWDWAYEQYF
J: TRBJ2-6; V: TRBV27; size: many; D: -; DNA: TGTGCCAGCAGTTTAACTGGGGCCAACGTCCTGACTTTC; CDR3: CASSLTGANVLTF
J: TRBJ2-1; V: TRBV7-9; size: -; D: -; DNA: TGTGCCAGCAGCTTGGGGTTGTTTGAGCAGTTCTTC; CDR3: CASSLGLFEQFF
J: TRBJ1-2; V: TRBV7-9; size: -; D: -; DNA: TGTGCCAGCAGCTTAGGTGGGGACGAACTAAAGGGGGGCTACACCTTC; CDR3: CASSLGGDELKGGYTF
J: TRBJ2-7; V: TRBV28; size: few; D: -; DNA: TGTGCCAGCAGCCGAGACGGATCCTACGAGCAGTACTTC; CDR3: CASSRDGSYEQYF
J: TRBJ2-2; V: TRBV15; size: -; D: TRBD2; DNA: TGTGCCACCAGCACCCGGGGGGAGGACGGCGGGAGGGCCCTCGACGGGGAGCTGTTTTTT; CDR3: CATSTRGEDGGRALDGELFF
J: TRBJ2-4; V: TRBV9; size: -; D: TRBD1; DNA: TGTGCCAGCAGCGAGGGGGCGGCACAGGGAAACATTCAGTACTTC; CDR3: CASSEGAAQGNIQYF
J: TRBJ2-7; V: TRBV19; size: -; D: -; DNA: TGTGCCAGTCGCTTTTCGTCGGACAGAGCCTACGAGCAGTACTTC; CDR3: CASRFSSDRAYEQYF
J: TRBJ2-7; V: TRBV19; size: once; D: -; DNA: TGTGCCAGTAGTACTATCCAGGGAATGCAATACGAGCAGTACTTC; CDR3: CASSTIQGMQYEQYF
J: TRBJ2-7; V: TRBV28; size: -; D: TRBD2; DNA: TGTGCCAGCAGTCCCCTAGCGGGAGCTCAGGGAGAGCAGTACTTC; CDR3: CASSPLAGAQGEQYF
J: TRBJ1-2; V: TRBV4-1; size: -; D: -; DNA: TGCGCCAGCAGCCAAGTACAGCAAACTAACTATGGCTACACCTTC; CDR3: CASSQVQQTNYGYTF
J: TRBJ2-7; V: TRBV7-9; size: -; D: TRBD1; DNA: TGTGCCAGCAGCCCTGGACAGGCAGTGATGTACGAGCAGTACTTC; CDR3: CASSPGQAVMYEQYF
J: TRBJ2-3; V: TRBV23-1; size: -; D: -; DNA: TGCGCCAGCAGACAGGCCCTGGGCGCAGATACGCAGTATTTT; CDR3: CASRQALGADTQYF
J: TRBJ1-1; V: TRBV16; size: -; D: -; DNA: TGTGCCAGCAGCCCACGGCCCGGCGCGGGCACTGAAGCTTTCTTT; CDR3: CASSPRPGAGTEAFF
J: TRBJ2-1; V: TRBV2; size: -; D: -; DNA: TGTGCCAGCAGCGGCGCGGGCGACCTGAGAGAGCAGTTCTTC; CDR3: CASSGAGDLREQFF
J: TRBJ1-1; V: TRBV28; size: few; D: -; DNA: TGTGCCAGCAGTTTATCGGGCAGGGAAGCTTTCTTT; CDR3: CASSLSGREAFF
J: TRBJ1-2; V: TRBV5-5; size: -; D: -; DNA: TGTGCCAGCAGCTCCCCACAGGGATCTTTACTCGGCTACACCTTC; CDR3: CASSSPQGSLLGYTF